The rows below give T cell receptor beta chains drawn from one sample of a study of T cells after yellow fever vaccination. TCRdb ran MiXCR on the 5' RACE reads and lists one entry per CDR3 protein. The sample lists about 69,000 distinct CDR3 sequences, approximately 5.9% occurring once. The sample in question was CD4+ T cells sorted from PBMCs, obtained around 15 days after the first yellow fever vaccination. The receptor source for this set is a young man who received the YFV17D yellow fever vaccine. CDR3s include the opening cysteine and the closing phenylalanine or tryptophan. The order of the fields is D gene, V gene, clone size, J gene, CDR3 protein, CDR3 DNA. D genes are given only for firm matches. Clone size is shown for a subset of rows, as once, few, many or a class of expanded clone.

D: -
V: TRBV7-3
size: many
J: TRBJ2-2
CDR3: CASSLIGGSNTGELFF
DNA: TGTGCCAGCAGCTTAATTGGGGGTTCGAACACCGGGGAGCTGTTTTTT

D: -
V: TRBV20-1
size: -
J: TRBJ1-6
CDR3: CSASKGLNNSPLHF
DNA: TGCAGTGCTAGTAAGGGGCTCAATAATTCACCCCTCCACTTT

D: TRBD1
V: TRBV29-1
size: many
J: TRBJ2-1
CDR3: CSVGGQGAIGRVHEQFF
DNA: TGCAGCGTTGGCGGACAGGGGGCAATCGGACGGGTCCATGAGCAGTTCTTC

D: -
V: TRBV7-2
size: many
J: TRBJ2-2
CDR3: CASSFRRGARGTGELFF
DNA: TGTGCCAGCAGCTTTCGGCGGGGGGCCAGGGGGACCGGGGAGCTGTTTTTT

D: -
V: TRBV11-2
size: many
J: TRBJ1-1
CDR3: CASSLNGETEAFF
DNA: TGTGCCAGCAGCTTGAACGGGGAGACTGAAGCTTTCTTT

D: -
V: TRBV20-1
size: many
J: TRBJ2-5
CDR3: CSAGRGAGGETQYF
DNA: TGCAGTGCTGGACGGGGGGCCGGGGGGGAGACCCAGTACTTC

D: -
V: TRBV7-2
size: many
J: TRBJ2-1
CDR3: CASSFVLARSQFF
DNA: TGTGCCAGCAGCTTCGTGTTAGCTAGATCGCAGTTCTTC

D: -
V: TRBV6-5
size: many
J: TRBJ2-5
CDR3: CASSYSMNQETQYF
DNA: TGTGCCAGCAGTTACTCGATGAACCAAGAGACCCAGTACTTC

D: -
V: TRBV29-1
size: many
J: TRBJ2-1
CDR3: CSVHESSYNEQFF
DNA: TGCAGCGTTCACGAGAGCTCCTACAATGAGCAGTTCTTC

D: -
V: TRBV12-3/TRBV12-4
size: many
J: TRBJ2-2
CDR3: CASSFTISGELFF
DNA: TGTGCCAGCAGTTTCACCATTTCCGGGGAGCTGTTTTTT

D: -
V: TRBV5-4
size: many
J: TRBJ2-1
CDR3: CASSLASDSYNEQFF
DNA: TGTGCCAGCAGCTTGGCTTCAGACTCCTACAATGAGCAGTTCTTC

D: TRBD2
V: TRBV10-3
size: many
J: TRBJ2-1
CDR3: CAIIRTSGGTYNEQFF
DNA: TGTGCCATCATTAGGACTAGCGGGGGGACCTACAATGAGCAGTTCTTC

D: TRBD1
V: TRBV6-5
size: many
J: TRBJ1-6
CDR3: CASSLGPGQGNSPLHF
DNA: TGTGCCAGCAGCCTGGGGCCGGGACAGGGGAATTCACCCCTCCACTTT

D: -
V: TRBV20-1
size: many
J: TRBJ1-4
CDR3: CSARKPSVVFF
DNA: TGCAGTGCTAGGAAGCCCTCGGTTGTATTTTTT

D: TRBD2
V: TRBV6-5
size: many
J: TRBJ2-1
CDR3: CASSSTSGGTRSYNEQFF
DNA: TGTGCCAGCAGTTCGACTAGCGGGGGGACCCGCTCCTACAATGAGCAGTTCTTC

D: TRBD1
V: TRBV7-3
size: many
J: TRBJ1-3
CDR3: CASSPGQGAQSGNTIYF
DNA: TGTGCCAGCAGTCCGGGGCAGGGGGCGCAGAGTGGAAACACCATATATTTT

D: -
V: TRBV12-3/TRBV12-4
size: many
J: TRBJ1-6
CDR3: CASSLRAESPLHF
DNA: TGTGCCAGCAGTTTAAGGGCAGAGTCACCCCTCCACTTT